This T cell receptor beta chain was sequenced during a study of blood T cell repertoires in COVID-19. About the study: COVID-19 samples, acute and convalescent, were from the United States, Italy and Spain. T cells, B-cell-depleted T cells, or PBMCs supplied cDNA or gDNA.

The CDR3 consists of 14 residues. Trimming pared 0 bases from V and 8 bases from J, leaving 10 bases between. Germline CDR1 is LNHNV and CDR2 is YYDKDF (reference sequence). Source study methods: Estimation of nucleated cell counts relied on the amplification of reference gene primers. Produced via immunoSEQ multiplex PCR; TCRdb's table is partial and in-frame only. Clone size and the V and J calls come from that table; the DNA yielded D and trimming. Counted here are fewer than 150,000 clones, approximately 83% occurring once; the ten biggest clones make up around 8%. The sequence was obtained from a human donor in a cohort sampled during active COVID-19. The source material was peripheral blood. The chain employs TRBV15 and TRBJ1-4; no reliable D call. The CDR3 spells CATSRDSGGEKLFF. In DNA form, the CDR3 reads TGTGCCACCAGCAGAGATTCGGGCGGGGAAAAACTGTTTTTT. The full variable domain, in which reference TRBV15 and TRBJ1-4 provide the parts outside the CDR3, is DAMVIQNPRYQVTQFGKPVTLSCSQTLNHNVMYWYQQKSSQAPKLLFHYYDKDFNNEADTPDNFQSRRPNTSFCFLDIRSPGLGDTAMYLCATSRDSGGEKLFFGSGTQLSVL.